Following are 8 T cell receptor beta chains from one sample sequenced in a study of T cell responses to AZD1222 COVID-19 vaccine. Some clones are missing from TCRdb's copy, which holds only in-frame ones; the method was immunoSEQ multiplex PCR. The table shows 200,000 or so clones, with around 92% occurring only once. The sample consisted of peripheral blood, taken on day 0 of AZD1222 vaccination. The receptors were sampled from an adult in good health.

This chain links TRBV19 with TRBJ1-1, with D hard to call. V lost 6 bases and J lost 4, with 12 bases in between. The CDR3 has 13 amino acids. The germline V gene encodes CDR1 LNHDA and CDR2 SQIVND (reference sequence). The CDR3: CASSMDGSTEAFF. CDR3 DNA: TGTGCCAGTAGCATGGACGGGAGCACTGAAGCTTTCTTT.

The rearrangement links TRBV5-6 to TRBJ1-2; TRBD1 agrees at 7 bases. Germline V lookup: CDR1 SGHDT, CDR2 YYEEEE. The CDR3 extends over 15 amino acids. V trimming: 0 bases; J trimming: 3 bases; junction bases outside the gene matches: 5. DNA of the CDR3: TGTGCCAGCAGCTTGGACGGACAGGCCCACTATGGCTACACCTTC. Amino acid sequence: CASSLDGQAHYGYTF.

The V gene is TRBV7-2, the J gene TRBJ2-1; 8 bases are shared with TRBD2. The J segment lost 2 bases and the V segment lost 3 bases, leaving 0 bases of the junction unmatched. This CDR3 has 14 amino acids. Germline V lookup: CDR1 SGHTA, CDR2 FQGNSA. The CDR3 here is CASSLRGAYNEQFF. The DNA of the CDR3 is TGTGCCAGCAGCTTGCGGGGGGCCTACAATGAGCAGTTCTTC.

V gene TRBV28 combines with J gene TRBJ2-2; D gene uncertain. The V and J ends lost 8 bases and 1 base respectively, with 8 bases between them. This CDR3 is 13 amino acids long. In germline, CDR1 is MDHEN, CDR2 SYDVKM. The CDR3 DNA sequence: TGTGCCAGCGGCAAAGAGAACACCGGGGAGCTGTTTTTT. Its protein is CASGKENTGELFF.

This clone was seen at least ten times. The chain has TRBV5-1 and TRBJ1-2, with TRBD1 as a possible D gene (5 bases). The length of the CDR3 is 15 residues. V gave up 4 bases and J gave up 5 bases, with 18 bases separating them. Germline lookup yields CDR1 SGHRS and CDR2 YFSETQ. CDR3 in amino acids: CASSPRQLSGYGYTF. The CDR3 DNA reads TGCGCCAGCAGCCCTAGACAGCTCTCGGGGTATGGCTACACCTTC.

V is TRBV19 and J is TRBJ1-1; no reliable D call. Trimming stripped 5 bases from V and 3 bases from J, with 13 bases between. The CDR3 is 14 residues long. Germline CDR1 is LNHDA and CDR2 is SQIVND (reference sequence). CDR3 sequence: CASSVGFRYTEAFF. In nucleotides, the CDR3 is TGTGCCAGTAGTGTGGGGTTTCGGTACACTGAAGCTTTCTTT.

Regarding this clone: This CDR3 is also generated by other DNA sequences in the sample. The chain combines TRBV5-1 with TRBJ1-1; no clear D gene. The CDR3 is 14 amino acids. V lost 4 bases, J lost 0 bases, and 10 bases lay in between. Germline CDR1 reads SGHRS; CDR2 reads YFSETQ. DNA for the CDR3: TGCGCCAGCAGCCCGGGAACTTTGAACACTGAAGCTTTCTTT. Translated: CASSPGTLNTEAFF.

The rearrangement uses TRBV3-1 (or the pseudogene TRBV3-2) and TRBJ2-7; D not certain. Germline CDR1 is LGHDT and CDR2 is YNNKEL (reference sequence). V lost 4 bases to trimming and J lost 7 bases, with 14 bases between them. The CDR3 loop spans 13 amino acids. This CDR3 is CASSPNSLLEQYF. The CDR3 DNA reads TGTGCCAGCAGCCCGAATTCCCTTTTGGAGCAGTACTTC.